The 12 T cell receptor beta chains listed next were all sequenced from one sample in a study of blood T cell repertoires in COVID-19. Clones were sequenced by immunoSEQ multiplex PCR, and TCRdb holds only the in-frame ones, with some missing. This sample has 68,000 or so clones, with roughly nine tenths found just once. Sequencing input: peripheral blood. Every receptor here comes from a man in his fifties or sixties with acute or convalescent COVID-19.

This clone appeared once. J is TRBJ2-4 and V is TRBV3-1 (or the pseudogene TRBV3-2), with TRBD2 as a possible D gene (5 bases). Deletions cut 1 base from V and 3 bases from J, with 13 bases between. The CDR3 has 16 amino acids. Germline V gives CDR1 LGHDT, CDR2 YNNKEL (reference sequence). The CDR3: CASSQVGGSRKNIQYF. The CDR3 DNA is TGTGCCAGCAGCCAAGTCGGTGGGAGTCGCAAAAACATTCAGTACTTC.

The chain carries TRBV5-4 and TRBJ2-2; 15 bases line up with TRBD2. V trimming: 4 bases; J trimming: 6 bases; junction bases outside the gene matches: 10. CDR1 and CDR2 (germline): SGHNT, YYREEE (reference sequence). The CDR3 has 18 amino acids. As DNA, the CDR3 is TGTGCCAGCAGCCCTCCGGGACTAGCGGGAGGTGCGTCCGGGGAGCTGTTTTTT. This codes for CASSPPGLAGGASGELFF.

The V and J genes are TRBV2 and TRBJ1-2; D is ambiguous. The CDR3 is made up of 12 amino acids. Trimming took off 6 bases at V and 2 bases at J, with 7 bases between the two ends. In germline, CDR1 is SNHLY, CDR2 FYNNEI. The DNA of the CDR3 is TGTGCCAGCAGAAACATCAACTATGGCTACACCTTC. Protein product: CASRNINYGYTF. Variable domain in full (rest from reference TRBV2 and TRBJ1-2): EPEVTQTPSHQVTQMGQEVILRCVPISNHLYFYWYRQILGQKVEFLVSFYNNEISEKSEIFDDQFSVERPDGSNFTLKIRSTKLEDSAMYFCASRNINYGYTFGSGTRLTVV.

V is TRBV18 and J is TRBJ2-1; perhaps TRBD2 as D (5 bases). Between the trimmed V and J ends, which lost 3 bases and 4 bases, there was a span of 10 bases. This CDR3 comprises 14 residues. Germline V lookup: CDR1 KGHSH, CDR2 LQKENI. The CDR3 bases are TGTGCCAGCTCACCGCTGGAGGCTTACAATGAGCAGTTCTTC. Its translation: CASSPLEAYNEQFF.

The chain has TRBV7-9 and TRBJ2-7, with 7 bases fitting TRBD2. The J segment lost 0 bases and the V segment lost 8 bases, leaving 1 base of the junction unmatched. The germline gives CDR1 SEHNR, CDR2 FQNEAQ (reference sequence). This CDR3 has 12 amino acids. This CDR3 is CASQRDSYEQYF. The CDR3 DNA is TGTGCCAGCCAGCGGGACTCCTACGAGCAGTACTTC.

The chain uses TRBV19 and TRBJ2-1; perhaps TRBD1 as D (5 bases). Trimming removed 6 bases at V and 4 bases at J, with 16 bases between. CDR3 length: 15 residues. Germline loops: CDR1 LNHDA, CDR2 SQIVND (reference sequence). As DNA, the CDR3 is TGTGCCAGTAGACAGGATGGCCGGCTTTACAATGAGCAGTTCTTC. Translating it yields CASRQDGRLYNEQFF. The entire variable domain, with the rest obtained from reference TRBV19 and TRBJ2-1, is as follows: DGGITQSPKYLFRKEGQNVTLSCEQNLNHDAMYWYRQDPGQGLRLIYYSQIVNDFQKGDIAEGYSVSREKKESFPLTVTSAQKNPTAFYLCASRQDGRLYNEQFFGPGTRLTVL.

The V and J genes are TRBV28 and TRBJ1-5; maybe TRBD1 (5 bases). Per the germline V gene, CDR1 is MDHEN and CDR2 is SYDVKM. The CDR3 has 14 amino acids. V was trimmed by 5 bases and J by 6 bases, leaving 14 bases between them. CDR3 sequence (DNA): TGTGCCAGCAGTCCCTACCAGGGAGGTCAGCCCCAGCATTTT. This gives the protein CASSPYQGGQPQHF.

The rearrangement uses TRBV5-8 and TRBJ2-5; 11 nucleotides line up with TRBD2. V lost 3 bases to trimming and J lost 0 bases; unmatched junction nucleotides: 1. CDR3 length equals 15 residues. Germline V gene data show CDR1 as SGHTS and CDR2 as YDEGEE. CDR3 loop: CASSWGLADQETQYF. CDR3 in DNA: TGTGCCAGCAGCTGGGGACTAGCGGACCAAGAGACCCAGTACTTC.

The chain joins TRBV28 to TRBJ2-3; 8 bases match TRBD1. The J segment lost 2 bases and the V segment lost 2 bases, leaving 3 bases of the junction unmatched. CDR1 and CDR2 (germline): MDHEN, SYDVKM. This CDR3 spans 15 amino acids. The CDR3 here is CASSLGGQATDTQYF. Written as DNA, the CDR3 is TGTGCCAGCAGTTTAGGGGGACAGGCCACAGATACGCAGTATTTT.

Here the CDR3 DNA reads TGTGCCAGCAGTCATAGACTAGGGCAGTTCTTC. Translating gives CASSHRLGQFF. The chain employs TRBV12-3 or TRBV12-4 and TRBJ2-1, with D maybe TRBD2 (6 bases). Trimming left V 5 bases short and J 12 bases short, with 11 bases between. The CDR3 has 11 residues.

The V gene is TRBV30, the J gene TRBJ2-7, with 8 bases matching TRBD1. The germline V gene has CDR1 GTSNPN and CDR2 SVGIG (reference sequence). The CDR3 runs to 14 residues. The junction had 6 bases not matched to a gene; V was cut back by 4 bases and J by 1 base. The CDR3, as DNA: TGTGCCTGGACCCTAACAGGGGGATCCTACGAGCAGTACTTC. It yields the protein CAWTLTGGSYEQYF.

This sequence joins TRBV18 and TRBJ2-7; possible D gene TRBD1, 6 bases. The CDR3 is 12 amino acids. Trimming removed 4 bases from V and 3 bases from J, with 7 bases in between. Germline V gene lookup returns CDR1 KGHSH and CDR2 LQKENI. CDR3 nucleotides: TGTGCCAGCTCACTACAGGGCTACGAGCAGTACGTC. Protein sequence: CASSLQGYEQYV.